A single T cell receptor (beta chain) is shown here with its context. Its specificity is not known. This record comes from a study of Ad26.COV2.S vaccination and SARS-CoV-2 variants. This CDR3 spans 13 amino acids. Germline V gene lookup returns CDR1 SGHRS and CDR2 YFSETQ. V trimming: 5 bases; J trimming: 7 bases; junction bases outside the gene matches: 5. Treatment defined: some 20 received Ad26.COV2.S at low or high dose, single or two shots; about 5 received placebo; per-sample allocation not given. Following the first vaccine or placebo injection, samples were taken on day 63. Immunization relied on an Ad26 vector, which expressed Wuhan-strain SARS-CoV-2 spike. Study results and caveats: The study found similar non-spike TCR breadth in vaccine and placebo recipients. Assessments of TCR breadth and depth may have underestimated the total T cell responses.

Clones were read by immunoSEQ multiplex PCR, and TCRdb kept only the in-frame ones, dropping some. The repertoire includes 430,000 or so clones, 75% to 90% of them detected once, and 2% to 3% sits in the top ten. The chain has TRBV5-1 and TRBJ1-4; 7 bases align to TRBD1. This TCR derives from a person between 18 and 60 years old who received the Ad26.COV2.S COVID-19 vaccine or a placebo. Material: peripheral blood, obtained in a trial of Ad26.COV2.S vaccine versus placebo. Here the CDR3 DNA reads TGCGCCAGCAGGACAACAGGGGCTGAAAAACTGTTTTTT. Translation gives CASRTTGAEKLFF. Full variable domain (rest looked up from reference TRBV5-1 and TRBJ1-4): KAGVTQTPRYLIKTRGQQVTLSCSPISGHRSVSWYQQTPGQGLQFLFEYFSETQRNKGNFPGRFSGRQFSNSRSEMNVSTLELGDSALYLCASRTTGAEKLFFGSGTQLSVL.